This paragraph covers one T cell receptor beta chain sequence. What antigen it recognizes has not been identified. Base qualities were left out, and no much larger clone turns up one base away. The immunoSEQ Assay, a bias-controlled multiplex PCR, was used to amplify TCRbeta CDR3 regions from genomic DNA. As for how the authors treated the data: Within the assay, amplification of reference gene primers was used to estimate how many nucleated cells each sample contained. To quantify the absolute abundance of each unique TCRbeta CDR3 rearrangement, sequence reads were collapsed and filtered. For each sample, productive Simpson clonality was calculated by taking the square root of Simpson's diversity index across productive rearrangements. TCRdb holds this immuneACCESS table with in-frame rearrangements only. Some clones are missing; in checked studies, unresolved V genes explain under half, and the rest has no known cause. The V and J calls and clone size come from that table; D and trimming were worked out from the DNA. In this sample the table shows 95,000 to 150,000 clones, 81% of which occur a single time. The ten largest clones take up about 18% of the sample.

One collaborating source in Seattle enrolled patients during active infection and followed them longitudinally through the course of disease. Collaborating institutions collected whole blood in K2EDTA tubes following their own protocols. For TCRbeta analysis, collaborators shipped samples in one of three forms: frozen whole blood, isolated PBMCs, or DNA extracted from either of those sample types. This sample is drawn from a study of blood T cell repertoires in COVID-19 (dated by TCRdb to 2020 to 2021). Regarding the study in general: Samples from collaborators originated in the United States, Italy and Spain and spanned both the acute and convalescent phases of COVID-19. The prospective study material was composed of cDNA or gDNA derived from T cells, B-cell-depleted T cells, or PBMCs. The dataset comprised deeply sampled blood TCRbeta repertoires from subjects exposed to, actively infected with, or recovered from COVID-19. The repertoires were released in a freely available public database meant as a resource for research on the immune response to SARS-CoV-2. Samples were obtained from the ongoing ImmuneRACE study (first 160 participants) and from 1,200 or so subjects provided by 6 global collaborators. A de-identified subject ID, COVID-19 status, age in years and sex were almost always included in the sample metadata. Where available, HLA class I and class II types were obtained from metadata supplied by the sample provider rather than from assay-based typing.

Points the paper makes about the study in general: The quantity of clinical and demographic metadata differed by source and by participant and was supplied without curation.

V is cut by 0 bases and J by 2 bases, and the space between the germline ends is 11 bases. The germline V gene (reference sequence) sets CDR1 to MNHEY and CDR2 to SMNVEV. From cysteine to phenylalanine, the CDR3 is 17 amino acids long. Of all the DNA, just the CDR3 is kept, 51 bases in frame from base 1. The sequencing input was peripheral blood. The chain couples TRBV27 to TRBJ2-6; D gene: possibly TRBD1, on 6 matching bases. The origin of this receptor is a young man with COVID-19, enrolled during active disease. The nucleotide sequence is TGTGCCAGCAGTTTATCCGACAGGTTTACTGGGGCCAACGTCCTGACTTTC. It encodes CASSLSDRFTGANVLTF.